Sequencing of this TCR beta chain was carried out in a study of T cell responses to AZD1222 COVID-19 vaccine listed by TCRdb under 2021. About the study as a whole: Because spike-specific TCR depth and breadth did not differ between the two schedules, AZD1222 recipients who got a second dose at roughly 4 weeks were pooled with those who got a second dose at roughly 12 weeks. A total of 230 to 250 trial participants underwent TCR sequencing, of whom about 210 had received two doses of AZD1222 and about 25 had received two doses of the MenACWY control vaccine. Trial participants were enrolled by age into 18-55, 56-69 and 70-plus year subgroups, with about 150, 28 and 57 TCR-sequenced participants respectively.

The CDR3 sequence holds 17 residues, the cysteine and phenylalanine included. Only CDR3 DNA remains: 51 bases, in frame from the first base. Trimming takes 6 bases off V and 2 bases off J; junction bases not matched to a gene: 9. As encoded in the germline V gene, CDR1 is MGHDK while CDR2 is SYGVNS. The CDR3 regions of human TCRbeta chains were subjected to immunosequencing. The study's own analysis went as follows. TCRs in the repertoires were compared against a reference library of SARS-CoV-2-specific TCRs that had been generated with the MIRA antigen-specificity platform. Breadth was defined as the fraction of unique TCRs that were SARS-CoV-2-associated, and depth was defined as the fraction of total T cells that were SARS-CoV-2-associated. Using the MIRA data, each spike-specific TCR was mapped to the spike region that the TCR reacts to and placed in a CD4 or CD8 class. Log10-transformed breadth and depth values were compared by one-way ANOVA with Sidak's multiple comparisons tests. What TCRdb holds here is the immuneACCESS table cut down to in-frame rearrangements. Part of the clones is not present; checked against another copy, under half of the missing clones reflect an unresolved V gene, and the others are unexplained. V and J calls and clone size are those listed in that table; D and trimming were worked out from the DNA. For this sample there are some 150,000 clones; about 90% appear just once. The top ten clones comprise about 3.7% of the sample.

Remarks on this clone: Its antigen is not yet known. Base qualities are not provided; no much larger clone lies one nucleotide away.

The time point label for this specimen denotes: baseline before first vaccination. Samples from vaccinated people were obtained from the UK trials COV001 and COV002, which included a single-blind randomized controlled phase 2/3 trial of AZD1222 (ChAdOx1 nCoV-19) in healthy adults. For TCRbeta chain sequencing, PBMC samples from trial participants were taken at day 0 and at day 28 after the second dose. Beyond this particular receptor, the publication reports: Conclusions about previously exposed vaccinees are limited because only a handful of AZD1222 recipients were SARS-CoV-2 seropositive at baseline. Most participants were white British and females outnumbered males, and the authors suggested that clonal diversity may have been underestimated. Epitopes outside the regions mutated in the B.1.351 and B.1.1.7 variants were reportedly recognized by nearly half of the unique spike-specific TCRs. After two AZD1222 doses, spike-specific TCR breadth and depth were significantly higher than at day 0 and than in MenACWY recipients. The 56-69-year group was small, and its depth increase did not reach significance, likely because of low power. Because no day 14 peak-response samples were available, repertoires were characterized only after the peak T cell response. The whole spike protein was spanned by vaccine-associated CD4 TCRs, and dominant responses were seen in regions 160-218 and 743-854.

The material was peripheral blood, obtained on day 0 of AZD1222 vaccination. This TCR was recovered from an adult in good health. This sequence uses TRBV25-1 and TRBJ2-1; TRBD2 matches 11 bases in the middle. The DNA sequence is given as TGTGCCAGCAGGCCCACTAGCGGGAGTCGCCCCTACAATGAGCAGTTCTTC. It translates as CASRPTSGSRPYNEQFF.